This T cell receptor (beta chain) was profiled in a study of control samples from healthy donors and cancer patients. Using immunoSEQ multiplex PCR, the repertoire was profiled, and TCRdb retains in-frame clones only, with some absent. The table lists about 160,000 clones, 80% to 95% of them singletons. From germline, CDR1 is LGHDT and CDR2 YNNKEL (reference sequence). This CDR3 has 15 amino acids. V gave up 3 bases and J gave up 10 bases, with 20 bases separating them. The specimen sequenced was blood. This chain uses TRBV3-1 (or the pseudogene TRBV3-2) with TRBJ2-3; D is possibly TRBD1 (7 bases). The TCR comes from a woman in her 30s in good health. The CDR3, as DNA: TGTGCCAGCAGCCAGTATCGGGGGAGGCAGGGGGCGCAGTATTTT. Its protein product is CASSQYRGRQGAQYF.